This T cell receptor beta chain was retrieved from a study of blood T cell repertoires in COVID-19. Study context: Some COVID-19 samples were acute and others convalescent; all came from the United States, Italy and Spain. PBMCs, B-cell-depleted T cells, or T cells were the source of the cDNA or gDNA that made up the material.

CDR1 is MGHDK, CDR2 SYGVNS, per germline. The CDR3 runs to 15 residues. With V trimmed by 2 bases and J by 2 bases, 4 bases remained unmatched. As processed by the authors: Amplification of reference gene primers provided the estimated nucleated cell counts. The repertoire was sequenced with immunoSEQ multiplex PCR; TCRdb's copy has only in-frame clones and lacks some. V and J calls and clone size are those listed in that table; D and trimming were worked out from the DNA. The sample contains some 170,000 clones, about 87% of which appear only once. The chain joins TRBV25-1 to TRBJ2-3; 7 bases align to TRBD2. Sequenced: peripheral blood. The sequence was collected from a woman in her 50s with acute or convalescent COVID-19. Here the CDR3 DNA reads TGTGCCAGCAGTGAAAGCGGGATAGCCACAGATACGCAGTATTTT. It is translated as CASSESGIATDTQYF.